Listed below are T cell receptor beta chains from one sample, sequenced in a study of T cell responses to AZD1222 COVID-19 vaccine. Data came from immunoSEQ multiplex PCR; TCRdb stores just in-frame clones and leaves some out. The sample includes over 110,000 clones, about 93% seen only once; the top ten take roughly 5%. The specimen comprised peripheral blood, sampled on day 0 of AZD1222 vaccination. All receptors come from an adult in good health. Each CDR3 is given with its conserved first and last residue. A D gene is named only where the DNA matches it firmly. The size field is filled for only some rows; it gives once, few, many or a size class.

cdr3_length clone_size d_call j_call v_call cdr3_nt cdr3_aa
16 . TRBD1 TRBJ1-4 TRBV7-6 TGTGCCAGCAGCTCCCCGAGGGACAGGCGAGGGGAAAAACTGTTTTTT CASSSPRDRRGEKLFF
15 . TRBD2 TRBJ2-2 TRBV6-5 TGTGCCAGCAGTAGTAGCGGGACCCACACCGGGGAGCTGTTTTTT CASSSSGTHTGELFF
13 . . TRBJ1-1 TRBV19 TGTGCCAGTCGTGCGGTTATGAACACTGAAGCTTTCTTT CASRAVMNTEAFF
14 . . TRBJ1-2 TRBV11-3 TGTGCCAGCAGACTGGCGGCTCGGGGAGGAGGCTACACCTTC CASRLAARGGGYTF
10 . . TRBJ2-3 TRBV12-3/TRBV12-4 TGTGCCAGCAGTTCCCGTACGCAGTATTTT CASSSRTQYF
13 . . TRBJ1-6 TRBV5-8 TGTGCCAGCAGCAGCCGGGATCGGTCACCCCTCCACTTT CASSSRDRSPLHF
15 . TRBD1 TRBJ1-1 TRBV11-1 TGTGCCAGCAGCTTAGCCGGACAGGGAAACACTGAAGCTTTCTTT CASSLAGQGNTEAFF
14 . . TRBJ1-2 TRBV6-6 TGTGCCAGCAGTGGGCAGTGGAGGTTAGATGGCTACACCTTC CASSGQWRLDGYTF
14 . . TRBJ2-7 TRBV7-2 TGTGCCAGCAGCAGATCGGGGCCCTCCTACGAGCAGTACTTC CASSRSGPSYEQYF
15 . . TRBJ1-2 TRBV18 TGTGCCAGCTCACCACCGCAGGCAGGGGACTATGGCTACACCTTC CASSPPQAGDYGYTF
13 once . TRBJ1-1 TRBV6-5 TGTGCCAGCAGACAGGGACAGAACACTGAAGCTTTCTTT CASRQGQNTEAFF
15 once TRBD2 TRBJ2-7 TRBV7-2 TGTGCCAGCAGCTCTAGACTAGCGGAGAGGTACGAGCAGTACTTC CASSSRLAERYEQYF
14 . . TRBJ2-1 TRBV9 TGTGCCAGCAGCCAAGGGACCACAAGCGATGAGCAGTTCTTC CASSQGTTSDEQFF
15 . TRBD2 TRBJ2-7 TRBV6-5 TGTGCCAGCAGTTGGGGGGGACGGGGCTCCTACGAGCAGTACTTC CASSWGGRGSYEQYF
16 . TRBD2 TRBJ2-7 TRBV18 TGTGCCAGCTCACCACCGGGACGGGGGGGCCCCTACGAGCAGTACTTC CASSPPGRGGPYEQYF
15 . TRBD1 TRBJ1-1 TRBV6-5 TGTGCCAGCAGTCCCTGGGGTACAGGGGGAAGTGAAGCTTTCTTT CASSPWGTGGSEAFF
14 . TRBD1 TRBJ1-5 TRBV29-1 TGCAGCGTTTCGACAGGGGGGACCAATCAGCCCCAGCATTTT CSVSTGGTNQPQHF
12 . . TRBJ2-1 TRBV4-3 TGCGCCAGCAGCCAAGCAGGGTATGAGCAGTTCTTC CASSQAGYEQFF
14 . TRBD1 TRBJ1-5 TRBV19 TGTGCCAGTAGTACCTCAGGGGGCGGTCAGCCCCAGCATTTT CASSTSGGGQPQHF
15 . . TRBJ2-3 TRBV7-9 TGTGCCAGCAGCTTAGCCGGACTACAGGGTGCGGGTTGGTATTTT CASSLAGLQGAGWYF
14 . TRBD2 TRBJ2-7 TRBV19 TGTGCCACCCTAAACACGGGGGGGTCCTACGAGCAGTACTTC CATLNTGGSYEQYF
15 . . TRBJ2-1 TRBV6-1 TGTGCCAGCAGTGAAGCTGATGGGGGCGCGAATGAGCAGTTCTTC CASSEADGGANEQFF
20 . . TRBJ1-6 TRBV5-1 TGCGCCAGCAGCGCCCTACAGGGAGGTAGTTCCCTCTCCTATAATTCACCCCTCCACTTT CASSALQGGSSLSYNSPLHF
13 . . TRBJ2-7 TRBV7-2 TGTGCCAGCAGCCCCGCAGGTGGCTACGAGCAGTACTTC CASSPAGGYEQYF
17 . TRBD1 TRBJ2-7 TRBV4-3 TGCGCCAGCAGCCAAGTTCTCTTTGGGACAGGGGTTAACGAGCAGTACTTC CASSQVLFGTGVNEQYF
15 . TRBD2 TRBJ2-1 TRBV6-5 TGTGCCAGCAGTTACTCTAGCGGGAGAGTGTATGAGCAGTTCTTC CASSYSSGRVYEQFF
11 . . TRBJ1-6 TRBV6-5 TGTGCCAGCACGGGGGAATCACCCCTCCACTTT CASTGESPLHF
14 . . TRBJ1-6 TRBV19 TGTGCCAGTAGTTACAGGGTTGCCAATTCACCCCTCCACTTT CASSYRVANSPLHF
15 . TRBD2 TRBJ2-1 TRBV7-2 TGTGCCAGCAGCTTCTGGACTAGCGGCCACAATGAGCAGTTCTTC CASSFWTSGHNEQFF
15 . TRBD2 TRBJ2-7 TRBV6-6 TGTGCCAGCAGTTACTCTCAACGGGAGGACTACGAGCAGTACTTC CASSYSQREDYEQYF
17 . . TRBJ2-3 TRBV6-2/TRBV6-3 TGTGCCAGCAGTTACGCCCCGGGGGCGGACCACACAGATACGCAGTATTTT CASSYAPGADHTDTQYF
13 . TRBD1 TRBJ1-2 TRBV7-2 TGTGCCAGCAGCCCGGGACAGGGATATGGCTACACCTTC CASSPGQGYGYTF
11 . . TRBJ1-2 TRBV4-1 TGCGCCAGCAGCCAAGATGATGGCTACACCTTC CASSQDDGYTF
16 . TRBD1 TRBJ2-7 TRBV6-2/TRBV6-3 TGTGCCAGCAGTCCACCGGGACAGGGGCCGACCTACGAGCAGTACTTC CASSPPGQGPTYEQYF
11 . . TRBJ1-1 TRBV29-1 TGCAGCGTTCCAACTAACACTGAAGCTTTCTTT CSVPTNTEAFF
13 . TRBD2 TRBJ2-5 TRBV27 TGTGCCAGCAAAGTACTAGCGGAGGAGACCCAGTACTTC CASKVLAEETQYF
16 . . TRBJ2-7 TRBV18 TGTGCCAGCTCACCATTTGCAGGGAGTCATTCCTACGAGCAGTACTTC CASSPFAGSHSYEQYF
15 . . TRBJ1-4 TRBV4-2 TGTGCCAGCAGCCCCCTTGCGGGGGCGAATGAAAAACTATTTTTT CASSPLAGANEKLFF